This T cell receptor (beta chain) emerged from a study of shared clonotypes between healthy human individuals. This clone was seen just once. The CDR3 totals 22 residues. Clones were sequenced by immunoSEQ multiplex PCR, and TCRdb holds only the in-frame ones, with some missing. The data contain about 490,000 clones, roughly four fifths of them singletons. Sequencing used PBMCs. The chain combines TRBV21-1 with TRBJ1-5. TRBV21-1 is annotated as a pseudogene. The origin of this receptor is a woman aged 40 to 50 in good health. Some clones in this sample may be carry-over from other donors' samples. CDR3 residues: CASSKFPLRDRPRPRSNQPQHF. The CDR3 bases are TGTGCCAGCAGCAAATTCCCTCTCCGGGACCGCCCTCGCCCGAGGAGCAATCAGCCCCAGCATTTT.